Listed here is a single T cell receptor beta chain. The target antigen is unknown. The data were obtained in a study of T cell repertoires in breast cancer. Study information: Tumors, lymph nodes and blood came from breast cancer patients, plus healthy blood. Findings and limits, study-wide: Clone recovery by emulsion RT-PCR was skewed, so it was considered qualitative. Tumor-involved sentinel nodes shared about 8% of TCRs with matched tumors, tumor-free nodes around 2.1%.

An expanded emulsion RT-PCR with primers for all TCR V genes paired CD8+ T cell chains. V lost 2 bases, J lost 7 bases, and 9 bases stayed unmatched. Germline CDR1 reads MNHEY; CDR2 reads SVGEGT. This CDR3 comprises 16 residues. Unpaired genes were suppressed by blocking oligonucleotides during a second nested PCR. Per emulsion RT-PCR mix: about 4,500-280,000 T cells plus C-region, Stepout, V-region primers. TCRdb processed the emulsion pairing reads anew with MiXCR; each CDR3 protein has one entry. The sample has some 400 distinct CDR3 sequences, 52% seen once; the top ten hold 87%. This chain links TRBV6-2 or TRBV6-3 with TRBJ2-1; 9 positions match TRBD1. The sample was CD8+ T cells. This clonotype was obtained from a pool of human donors with breast cancer or a healthy control (not recorded which). The CDR3 DNA reads as TGTGCCAGCAGTTACATACAGGGGGCAAAGGGGAATGAGCAGTTCTTC. Protein product: CASSYIQGAKGNEQFF.